This is a list of T cell receptor beta chains from one sample in a study of vaccination effects on CD4 cells after COVID-19. Only in-frame clones appear in the TCRdb table, and some are missing; sequencing was by immunoSEQ multiplex PCR. Of more than 60,000 clones detected, just under 75% appear once; the ten largest clones hold 1.5% to 1.9%. Their antigen targets remain unknown. The specimen comprised CD4+ T cells from PBMCs cultured with HCoV-229E spike peptides, sampled after COVID-19 vaccination. The receptors here all came from a human donor who received a COVID-19 vaccine. CDR3s include the opening cysteine and the closing phenylalanine or tryptophan. Each record gives: V gene, clone size, J gene, D gene, CDR3 DNA, CDR3 protein. A D gene is named only where the DNA matches it firmly. Rows may omit the clone size; those that give it use once, few, many or a size class.

TRBV5-1	few	TRBJ2-5	.	TGCGCCAGCAGCTTCACCGCCCAGGAGACCCAGTACTTC	CASSFTAQETQYF
TRBV12-5	.	TRBJ2-2	.	TGTGCTAGTGGTCCCGAGAGCGCCGGGGAGCTGTTTTTT	CASGPESAGELFF
TRBV5-1	.	TRBJ2-5	TRBD2	TGCGCCAGCAGCTTAGCGGGGGGTGTTCGAGAGACCCAGTACTTC	CASSLAGGVRETQYF
TRBV2	.	TRBJ1-1	.	TGTGCCAGCGAAAGGGGTGTGAACACTGAAGCTTTCTTT	CASERGVNTEAFF
TRBV5-1	.	TRBJ2-5	TRBD2	TGCGCCAGCAGCCCTTTAGCGGGTACCCAAGAGACCCAGTACTTC	CASSPLAGTQETQYF
TRBV5-1	.	TRBJ2-1	TRBD1	TGCGCCAGCAGCTACCCCCTGGTTAGACAGGGGGGATACAATGAGCAGTTCTTC	CASSYPLVRQGGYNEQFF
TRBV21-1	.	TRBJ1-4	.	TGTGCCAGCACCAGGCCCCCAGAGGTGGGACGTAATGAAAAACTGTTTTTT	CASTRPPEVGRNEKLFF
TRBV5-5	.	TRBJ2-1	.	TGTGCCAGCGCGGCTGAATCCTACAATGAGCAGTTCTTC	CASAAESYNEQFF
TRBV5-1	.	TRBJ1-1	TRBD1	TGCGCCAGCAGCTGGGGACAGGGGAACACTGAAGCTTTCTTT	CASSWGQGNTEAFF
TRBV5-1	once	TRBJ2-5	TRBD2	TGCGCCAGCACCTCGGTGGGAGGGGACGAGACCCAGTACTTC	CASTSVGGDETQYF
TRBV2	.	TRBJ1-6	.	TGTGCCAGCAGTGGAGGGGGGGCAGCAAATAATTCACCCCTCCACTTT	CASSGGGAANNSPLHF
TRBV9	.	TRBJ2-5	TRBD1	TGTGCCAGCAGCCCCAGGACAGGGAGGCAAGAGACCCAGTACTTC	CASSPRTGRQETQYF
TRBV30	.	TRBJ1-2	.	TGTGCCTGGAGTCGCCAGCCAAAGAGCCTCTATGGCTACACCTTC	CAWSRQPKSLYGYTF
TRBV11-3	.	TRBJ2-1	TRBD2	TGTGCCAGCAGCGCGACTAGCGGGGGGGCGGGTGAGCAGTTCTTC	CASSATSGGAGEQFF
TRBV3-1/TRBV3-2	.	TRBJ1-2	.	TGTGCCAGCAGCCTCCTGGAGAGGGGTGGCTATGGCTACACCTTC	CASSLLERGGYGYTF
TRBV4-3	.	TRBJ2-3	.	TGCGCCAGCAGCCTAGGAGGGGGGCCGGGCACAGATACGCAGTATTTT	CASSLGGGPGTDTQYF
TRBV9	.	TRBJ2-1	TRBD1	TGTGCCAGCAGCGTAGGACAGGGGCCCTACAATGAGCAGTTCTTC	CASSVGQGPYNEQFF
TRBV6-5	.	TRBJ1-5	.	TGTGCCAGCAGTTACTCGGTGGGGGTTGGTCAGCCCCAGCATTTT	CASSYSVGVGQPQHF
TRBV12-5	.	TRBJ2-2	.	TGTGCTAGTGGTTTGGTACATGACGGAACCGTGAACACCGGGGAGCTGTTTTTT	CASGLVHDGTVNTGELFF
TRBV7-9	.	TRBJ1-3	TRBD1	TGTGCCAGCAGCTTATTCCCTGACAGGGGGCAAGGAAACACCATATATTTT	CASSLFPDRGQGNTIYF
TRBV7-2	.	TRBJ1-6	.	TGTGCCAGCACCTCCTCTACAGGGTCGTATTCACCCCTCCACTTT	CASTSSTGSYSPLHF
TRBV7-9	.	TRBJ1-1	TRBD1	TGTGCCAGCAGCTCCGACAGGGAAAGGCCGAGAGCTTTCTTT	CASSSDRERPRAFF
TRBV3-1/TRBV3-2	.	TRBJ1-2	TRBD1	TGTGCCAGCAGCACCACCGGAGAGGGACAGGGCTATGGCTACACCTTC	CASSTTGEGQGYGYTF
TRBV5-1	few	TRBJ2-5	TRBD1	TGCGCCAGCAGTCGCCTGACAGGGGGTCAGGAGACCCAGTACTTC	CASSRLTGGQETQYF
TRBV18	.	TRBJ1-2	TRBD1	TGTGCCAGCTCACCGCTCGACAGGGAAGGAAACTATGGCTACACCTTC	CASSPLDREGNYGYTF
TRBV12-3/TRBV12-4	once	TRBJ1-5	.	TGTGCCAGCACCGATCATGAGGGGCAGCCCCAGCATTTT	CASTDHEGQPQHF
TRBV30	.	TRBJ2-2	TRBD2	TGTGCCTGGAGTGTACCACACGGGGGGGGCCTTTCCGGGGAGCTGTTTTTT	CAWSVPHGGGLSGELFF
TRBV29-1	.	TRBJ2-4	.	TGCAGCGTTAATTTAAACAGGGTTGAGATTCAGTACTTC	CSVNLNRVEIQYF
TRBV7-9	.	TRBJ2-1	TRBD2	TGTGCCAGCAGCTTAACTAGCGGGGAGGGGGAGCAGTTCTTC	CASSLTSGEGEQFF
TRBV2	.	TRBJ2-5	.	TGTGCCAGCAGTGAAGAGGAGGGAATTAAGGAGACCCAGTACTTC	CASSEEEGIKETQYF
TRBV7-3	.	TRBJ2-1	TRBD1	TGTGCCAGCAGCGACCCCGGACAGGGACCGTTCTTC	CASSDPGQGPFF
TRBV6-2/TRBV6-3	.	TRBJ1-1	.	TGTGCCAGCAGTCGGGGATTCGAAGCTTTCTTT	CASSRGFEAFF
TRBV25-1	few	TRBJ2-2	TRBD1	TGTGCCAGCAGTGAAGACCGCCCGGACAGGGTAGAAATCGGGGAGCTGTTTTTT	CASSEDRPDRVEIGELFF
TRBV5-6	.	TRBJ1-4	.	TGTGCCAGCAGCTTGGACAAGGGTGTGGGTGAAAAACTGTTTTTT	CASSLDKGVGEKLFF
TRBV5-1	.	TRBJ1-5	.	TGCGCCAGCAGCTTCGGAGTCGGGAGTCAGCCCCAGCATTTT	CASSFGVGSQPQHF
TRBV18	.	TRBJ2-5	TRBD1	TGTGCCAGCTCACGACAGGGGGAAAAGGAGACCCAGTACTTC	CASSRQGEKETQYF
TRBV24-1	.	TRBJ1-4	.	TGTGCCACCTCACAGGGAAATGAAAAACTGTTTTTT	CATSQGNEKLFF
TRBV18	few	TRBJ2-1	.	TGTGCCAGCTCACTCGCTCGGGACATAAAGTACAATGAGCAGTTCTTC	CASSLARDIKYNEQFF
TRBV5-1	.	TRBJ1-1	.	TGCGCCAGCAGCTTGACGGGGGTGGACACTGAAGCTTTCTTT	CASSLTGVDTEAFF
TRBV6-2/TRBV6-3	.	TRBJ2-6	TRBD1	TGTGCCAGCAGCCCCGTACAGGGGGCTGGGGCCAACGTCCTGACTTTC	CASSPVQGAGANVLTF
TRBV4-2	.	TRBJ1-4	.	TGTGCCAGCAGCCAAGGATTAAGCTTTAGGAATGAAAAACTGTTTTTT	CASSQGLSFRNEKLFF
TRBV24-1	.	TRBJ2-1	TRBD1	TGTGCCACCAGTGATCCAGGGGGAATGGGCAATGAGCAGTTCTTC	CATSDPGGMGNEQFF
TRBV7-3	.	TRBJ2-3	TRBD2	TGTGCCAGCAGCTTCGGGGGGATTGGGGCAGATACGCAGTATTTT	CASSFGGIGADTQYF
TRBV7-9	.	TRBJ2-1	.	TGTGCCAGCAGCCCCCGGGGGTCGGCCGGCAATGAGCAGTTCTTC	CASSPRGSAGNEQFF
TRBV30	.	TRBJ1-2	.	TGTGCCTGGAGTGTACGAGCGGGACGGCAAACTGACTATGGCTACACCTTC	CAWSVRAGRQTDYGYTF
TRBV14	.	TRBJ2-2	.	TGTGCCAGCAGCCAAGTCTCAGGGGCCGCCGGGGAGCTGTTTTTT	CASSQVSGAAGELFF
TRBV27	.	TRBJ1-3	.	TGTGCCAGCAGTCTAAGCTCTGGAAACACCATATATTTT	CASSLSSGNTIYF
TRBV27	once	TRBJ2-3	.	TGTGCCAGCAGTTTATCGGGGCGAAAAAAAACAGATACGCAGTATTTT	CASSLSGRKKTDTQYF
TRBV6-4	.	TRBJ1-5	.	TGTGCCAGCAGTGAGTTCAGGAATGGGGAGCCCCAGCATTTT	CASSEFRNGEPQHF
TRBV24-1	.	TRBJ2-5	.	TGTGCCACCAGTGATCCACCAGGGGAGATCCAAGAGACCCAGTACTTC	CATSDPPGEIQETQYF
TRBV5-4	.	TRBJ2-1	.	TGTGCCAGCAGCCTGACGAGAACAGGGAATGAGCAGTTCTTC	CASSLTRTGNEQFF
TRBV5-1	.	TRBJ1-4	.	TGCGCCAGCAGCTTTACGGACAGTAATGAAAAACTGTTTTTT	CASSFTDSNEKLFF
TRBV19	.	TRBJ2-5	TRBD1	TGTGCCAGTAGCAATAACAGGGGTCAAGAGACCCAGTACTTC	CASSNNRGQETQYF